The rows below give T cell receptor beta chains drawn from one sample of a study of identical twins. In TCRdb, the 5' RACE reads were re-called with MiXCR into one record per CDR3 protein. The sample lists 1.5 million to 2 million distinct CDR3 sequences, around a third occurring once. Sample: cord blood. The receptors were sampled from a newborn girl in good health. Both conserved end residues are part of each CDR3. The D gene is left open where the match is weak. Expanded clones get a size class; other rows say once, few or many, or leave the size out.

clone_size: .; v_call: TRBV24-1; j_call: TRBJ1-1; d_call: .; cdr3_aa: CATSPSGNTEAFF; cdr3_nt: TGTGCCACCAGCCCCTCGGGGAACACTGAAGCTTTCTTT
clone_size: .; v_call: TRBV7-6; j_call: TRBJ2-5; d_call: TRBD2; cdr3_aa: CASSSTSGGAGETQYF; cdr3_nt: TGTGCCAGCAGCTCGACTAGCGGGGGGGCCGGCGAGACCCAGTACTTC
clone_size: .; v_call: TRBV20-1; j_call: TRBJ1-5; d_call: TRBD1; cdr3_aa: CSARAVQGDNQPQPF; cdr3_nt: TGCAGTGCTAGGGCGGTACAGGGGGACAATCAGCCCCAGCCTTTT
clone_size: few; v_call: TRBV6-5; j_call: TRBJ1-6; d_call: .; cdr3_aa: CASTFGGNSPLHF; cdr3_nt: TGTGCCAGCACCTTTGGGGGGAATTCACCCCTCCACTTT
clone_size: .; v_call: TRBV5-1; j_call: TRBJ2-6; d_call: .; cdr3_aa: CASSPLTGTGANVLTF; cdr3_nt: TGCGCCAGCAGCCCTCTGACAGGAACTGGGGCCAACGTCCTGACTTTC
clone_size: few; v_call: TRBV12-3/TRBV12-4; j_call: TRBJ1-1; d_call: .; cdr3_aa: CASTLDLNTEAFF; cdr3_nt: TGTGCCAGCACTTTGGATTTGAACACTGAAGCTTTCTTT
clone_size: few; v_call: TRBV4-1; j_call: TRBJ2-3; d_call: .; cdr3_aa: CASSQAAAGTQYF; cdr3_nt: TGCGCCAGCAGCCAGGCCGCAGCGGGTACGCAGTATTTT
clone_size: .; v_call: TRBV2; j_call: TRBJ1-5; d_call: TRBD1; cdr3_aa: CASKREQGVNQPQHF; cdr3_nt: TGTGCCAGCAAAAGAGAACAGGGGGTGAATCAGCCCCAGCATTTT
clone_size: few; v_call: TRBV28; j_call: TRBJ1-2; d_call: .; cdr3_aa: CASSFMTGRDGRNYGYTF; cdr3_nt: TGTGCCAGCAGTTTTATGACCGGGCGGGACGGACGAAACTATGGCTACACCTTC
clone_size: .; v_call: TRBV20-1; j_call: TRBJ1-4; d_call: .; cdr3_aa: CSARPGRETKKLFF; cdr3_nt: TGCAGTGCTAGGCCCGGTAGGGAAACAAAGAAACTGTTTTTT
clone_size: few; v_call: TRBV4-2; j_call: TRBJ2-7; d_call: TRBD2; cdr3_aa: CASSRFPRGKTYEQYF; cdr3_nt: TGTGCCAGCAGCCGGTTTCCGCGGGGGAAAACCTACGAGCAGTACTTC
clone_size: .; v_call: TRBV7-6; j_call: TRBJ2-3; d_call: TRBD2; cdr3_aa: CASSLGWLAGITDTQYF; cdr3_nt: TGTGCCAGCAGCTTGGGATGGCTAGCGGGTATCACAGATACGCAGTATTTT
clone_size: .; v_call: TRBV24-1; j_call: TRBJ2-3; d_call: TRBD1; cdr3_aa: CATSDRDRTGMVTDTQYF; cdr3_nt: TGTGCCACCAGTGACCGAGACCGGACAGGGATGGTGACAGATACGCAGTATTTT